This TCR beta chain was sequenced for a study of a mutant IDH1 vaccine in newly diagnosed glioma. Study-wide context: Vaccine dosing followed radiotherapy by 4-6 weeks, or accompanied temozolomide cycles. Every participant had undergone radiotherapy, temozolomide, or both before, and most underwent both.

V was pared by 6 bases and J by 2 bases, with 11 bases between. The CDR3 has 13 residues. CDR1 and CDR2 from the germline V gene are SQVTM and ANQGSEA. Notes on the study in general: Patients mounted vaccine-induced immune responses in 90% to 95% of cases.

Points on this clone: Its antigen is unidentified.

Regarding time point: week 11, during vaccination. Every single dose of the vaccine, 300 ug of mutant IDH1 20-mer peptide, came with topical imiquimod. Sequencing was performed with immunoSEQ multiplex PCR; in TCRdb, only in-frame clones are kept and a portion is missing. Among approximately 61,000 clones listed, about 80% were seen once. Sequenced material: PBMCs, taken from a glioma patient whose treatment included an IDH1 peptide vaccine. This sequence was found in a man aged 45 to 65 with glioma. The J gene is TRBJ1-3, the V gene TRBV29-1; D is unclear. DNA for the CDR3: TGCAGCGTGACAACAAACACTGGAAACACCATATATTTT. As protein: CSVTTNTGNTIYF.